This T cell receptor (beta chain) was sequenced in a study of shared clonotypes between healthy human individuals. The length of the CDR3 is 14 residues. The trim removed 2 bases at V and 5 bases at J, leaving 6 bases unmatched. Germline CDR1 SGHRS, CDR2 YFSETQ. Study-level findings and limits: The donor pool, a small one, limited the genetic and exposure-history diversity represented.

In the case of this clone: Its antigen remains unidentified.

The repertoire was sequenced with immunoSEQ multiplex PCR; TCRdb's copy has only in-frame clones and lacks some. The data contain about 2.4 million clones, 93% of them singletons. Material: naive CD4+ T cells from PBMCs. Subset specified: CD45RA+ positively selected. V and J are TRBV5-1 and TRBJ2-5; 7 nucleotides match TRBD2. The source is a man aged 18 to 29 in good health. Some clones in this sample may be carry-over from other donors' samples. The CDR3 coding sequence is TGCGCCAGCAGCTTAGTACTAGCGAAGGAGACCCAGTACTTC. Protein sequence: CASSLVLAKETQYF.